Included here is one T cell receptor (beta chain) sequence, with context. Antigen specificity is unknown. Each sample had two DNA replicates, 0.5 ug blood or around 1.4 ug tissue. The table came from immunoSEQ multiplex PCR; TCRdb's copy has only in-frame clones and leaves some out. The table lists fewer than 90,000 clones, around four fifths of them singletons, with 3.5% in the top ten. Germline V CDR1 and CDR2: SGHRS, YFSETQ. V was cut by 5 bases and J by 0 bases, with 9 bases left in between. The CDR3 extends over 14 amino acids. These data originate in a study of early stage breast cancer tumors. Study overall: ER+/PR+/HER2- status applied to about 70% of the 16 invasive breast tumors. General study results and limits: Most shared enriched TCRB sequences were commonly generated ones. Compared with adjacent normal breast tissue, tumors showed about 2.3-fold greater T cell density and higher clonality.

The rearrangement uses TRBV5-1 and TRBJ1-3; D is ambiguous. This receptor was obtained from a person between 55 and 69 years old with breast cancer. Input material: blood. The CDR3 protein is CASRRGSSGNTIYF. CDR3 DNA: TGCGCCAGCAGACGCGGAAGCTCTGGAAACACCATATATTTT. Full variable domain (remainder filled in from reference TRBV5-1 and TRBJ1-3): KAGVTQTPRYLIKTRGQQVTLSCSPISGHRSVSWYQQTPGQGLQFLFEYFSETQRNKGNFPGRFSGRQFSNSRSEMNVSTLELGDSALYLCASRRGSSGNTIYFGEGSWLTVV.